The table lists the clone carrying this T cell receptor beta chain with many counts. CDR1 and CDR2 (germline): SGHRS, YFSETQ. V lost 3 bases and J 5 bases, leaving 11 bases between the germline ends. This CDR3 has 13 residues. The data derive from a study of T cells after yellow fever vaccination. One entry per CDR3 protein, called by TCRdb with MiXCR from the 5' RACE reads. The sample shows 70,000 or so distinct CDR3 sequences, 4.5% to 7.5% of them seen only once. This TCR derives from a man between 18 and 35 years old who received the YFV17D yellow fever vaccine. Sequences were derived from CD4+ T cells sorted from PBMCs, sampled roughly 14 days after the first yellow fever vaccination. The chain combines TRBV5-1 with TRBJ1-1, with D possibly TRBD1 on 5 matching bases. This chain's CDR3 is CASSWGGGTEAFF. The CDR3 nucleotides are TGCGCCAGCAGCTGGGGTGGGGGAACTGAAGCTTTCTTT.